What follows are 18 T cell receptor beta chains derived from one specimen sequenced in a study of graft-versus-host responses after intestinal transplantation. Profiled with immunoSEQ multiplex PCR; TCRdb holds only in-frame clones, not every one. The repertoire holds 80,000 to 100,000 clones, with about 94% as singletons. Their antigen targets remain unknown. Specimen: unstimulated CD4+ T cells sorted from spleen or lymph node cells, collected before intestinal transplant. The receptors shown here come from a human donor who received an intestinal transplant.

The DNA of the CDR3 is TGTGCCAGCAGCTCAGACACAACCCTCTCATCGAATACGCAGTATTTT. Translated: CASSSDTTLSSNTQYF. The rearrangement uses TRBV5-4 and TRBJ2-3; no definite D call. This CDR3 has 16 residues. Trimming removed 3 bases at V and 7 bases at J, with 21 bases between. The germline CDR1 and CDR2 sequences are SGHNT and YYREEE (reference sequence).

The chain is built from TRBV5-1 and TRBJ1-4; a weak D match, TRBD1 (5 bases). Germline lookup yields CDR1 SGHRS and CDR2 YFSETQ. The CDR3 spans 12 residues. Deletions cut 0 bases from V and 17 bases from J, with 14 bases between. CDR3 residues: CASSLAGGTAFF. DNA of the CDR3: TGCGCCAGCAGCTTGGCCGGAGGGACTGCATTTTTT.

This chain connects TRBV14 to TRBJ2-5; TRBD1 aligns across 9 bases. The better agreement between TRBJ2-7 and the DNA end casts doubt on the J call. The CDR3 loop spans 16 amino acids. The germline V gene has CDR1 SGHDN and CDR2 FVKESK. DNA for the CDR3: TGTGCCAGCAGCCAAGGTATTGGACAGGGGTTCCACGAGCAGTACTTC. Translation gives CASSQGIGQGFHEQYF.

The V call is TRBV4-2, the J call TRBJ2-7, with 13 nucleotides matching TRBD2. The germline V gene encodes CDR1 LGHNA and CDR2 YNFKEQ. The CDR3 runs to 16 residues. The J segment lost 0 bases and the V segment lost 2 bases, leaving 1 base of the junction unmatched. Here the CDR3 reads CASSQRLAGGSYEQYF. In nucleotides, the CDR3 is TGTGCCAGCAGCCAACGACTAGCGGGAGGCTCCTACGAGCAGTACTTC.

This clone was recorded only once. The rearrangement uses TRBV4-1 and TRBJ1-6, with 7 bases matching TRBD1. Trimming cost V 3 bases and J 6 bases; bases outside gene matches: 11. CDR1 and CDR2 from the germline V gene are MGHRA and YSYEKL. CDR3 length equals 17 residues. In DNA form, the CDR3 reads TGCGCCAGCAGCCAGATAAAGACAGGGTGGGGTAATTCACCCCTCCACTTT. This encodes CASSQIKTGWGNSPLHF.

The chain employs TRBV30 and TRBJ2-3; the D is unclear. Trimming stripped 3 bases from V and 1 base from J, with 11 bases between. CDR1 and CDR2 from the germline V gene are GTSNPN and SVGIG (reference sequence). This CDR3 is built from 14 residues. As DNA, the CDR3 is TGTGCCTGGAGAATCCGAGTGGGCACAGATACGCAGTATTTT. Encoded protein: CAWRIRVGTDTQYF.

This rearrangement joins TRBV7-2 to TRBJ2-7; 10 nucleotides agree with TRBD1. This CDR3 comprises 16 residues. Looked up from germline, CDR1 is SGHTA and CDR2 is FQGNSA. Unmatched junction bases numbered 6, after V lost 0 bases and J lost 4 bases. In DNA, the CDR3 is TGTGCCAGCAGCTTAGCGGGAGGGACAGGGGCGTACGAGCAGTACTTC. It yields the protein CASSLAGGTGAYEQYF.

The chain has TRBV6-5 and TRBJ2-1, with 13 bases fitting TRBD2. CDR1 and CDR2 from the germline V gene are MNHEY and SVGAGI. Trimming at V came to 2 bases and at J to 4 bases, leaving 2 bases not matched to a gene. This CDR3 contains 16 residues. The CDR3 here is CASSYGLAGVYNEQFF. Here the CDR3 DNA reads TGTGCCAGCAGTTACGGACTAGCGGGAGTGTACAATGAGCAGTTCTTC.

This clone came up once. The chain recombines TRBV9 with TRBJ2-1, with D perhaps TRBD1 (5 bases). The germline CDR1 and CDR2 sequences are SGDLS and YYNGEE. The CDR3 loop spans 13 amino acids. The V and J ends lost 5 bases and 5 bases respectively, with 11 bases between them. This CDR3 reads CASSGGAHNEQFF. The CDR3 DNA is TGTGCCAGCAGTGGTGGGGCACACAATGAGCAGTTCTTC.

CDR3 nucleotides: TGTGCCAGCAGCCCTCTAGCGGGGGCGAGGGGAGAGCAGTTCTTC. This codes for CASSPLAGARGEQFF. The rearrangement uses TRBV11-3 and TRBJ2-1, with TRBD2 matching 10 bases. V shed 5 bases and J 10 bases; nucleotides not matched to a gene: 11. The CDR3 has 15 amino acids. The germline V gene encodes CDR1 SGHNT and CDR2 YENEEA.

The V and J genes are TRBV12-5 and TRBJ2-1, with 13 bases lining up with TRBD2. Germline CDR1 reads LGHNT; CDR2 reads FRNRAP. The CDR3 is 15 residues long. V lost 3 bases and J lost 10; bases outside the gene matches: 6. CDR3 nucleotides: TGTGCTAGTGGTTTCGGACTAGCGGGAGTTTCAGAGCAGTTCTTC. Its protein product is CASGFGLAGVSEQFF.

This rearrangement joins TRBV21-1 to TRBJ2-5; the table's TRBD1 call for D was not verified on the DNA. TRBV21-1 is listed as a pseudogene. This CDR3 is 14 amino acids long. This CDR3 is CASTPDRNQETQYF. The CDR3 DNA reads TGTGCCAGCACCCCGGACAGGAACCAAGAGACCCAGTACTTC.

The chain joins TRBV9 to TRBJ2-5, with D uncertain. The CDR3 consists of 13 residues. CDR1 SGDLS and CDR2 YYNGEE come from the germline V gene. V was pared by 0 bases and J by 2 bases, with 5 bases between. CDR3 nucleotide sequence: TGTGCCAGCAGCGTAGATAATCAAGAGACCCAGTACTTC. This sequence encodes CASSVDNQETQYF.

The chain links TRBV4-3 to TRBJ2-7; no firm D call. V was pared by 2 bases and J by 9 bases, with 14 bases between. Germline CDR1 LGHNA, CDR2 YSLEER. The CDR3 runs 13 residues. The CDR3 DNA is TGCGCCAGCAGCCAACAACCCGATTCGGGGCAGTACTTC. Translation: CASSQQPDSGQYF.

The chain recombines TRBV4-1 with TRBJ1-4; no clear D. CDR1 is MGHRA, CDR2 YSYEKL, per germline. CDR3 length: 14 residues. V lost 1 base and J 5 bases, leaving 8 bases between the germline ends. As DNA, the CDR3 is TGCGCCAGCAGCCAAGTTGGAGGAAATGAAAAACTGTTTTTT. It translates to CASSQVGGNEKLFF.

The gene calls are TRBV4-1 and TRBJ2-7; D ambiguous. The V end lost 0 bases, the J end lost 3 bases, and 12 bases lay between the germline ends. Per the germline V gene, CDR1 is MGHRA and CDR2 is YSYEKL. The CDR3 is made up of 15 amino acids. The CDR3 reads CASSQERRSRYEQYF. The CDR3 DNA reads as TGCGCCAGCAGCCAAGAGCGGAGATCCCGCTACGAGCAGTACTTC.

The gene calls are TRBV4-3 and TRBJ2-7; unclear D gene. The V end was cut by 0 bases, the J end by 4 bases, with 13 bases between. This CDR3 contains 15 residues. In germline, CDR1 is LGHNA, CDR2 YSLEER. Here the CDR3 DNA reads TGCGCCAGCAGCCAAGATCGAGGCTCCCGTTACGAGCAGTACTTC. As protein: CASSQDRGSRYEQYF.

The CDR3 loop is CSARLSGANVLTF. Written as DNA, the CDR3 is TGCAGCGCCAGACTCTCTGGGGCCAACGTCCTGACTTTC. The V gene is TRBV29-1, the J gene TRBJ2-6; D not certain. Germline CDR1 reads SQVTM; CDR2 reads ANQGSEA. V was shortened by 7 bases and J by 0 bases, with 7 bases between the two germline ends. CDR3 size: 13 residues.